The T cell receptor (beta chain) under discussion was sequenced for a study of Graves' ophthalmopathy and Graves' hyperthyroidism. Germline CDR1 is DFQATT and CDR2 is SNEGSKA (reference sequence). The CDR3 loop spans 15 amino acids. V trimming: 5 bases; J trimming: 4 bases; junction bases outside the gene matches: 11. Of note for this clonotype: Its antigen is currently unknown.

Using RNA transcripts, the TCR beta CDR3 regions were amplified. After a first-round RT-PCR with HTBI primers, a second-round multiplex PCR was run. In TCRdb, the multiplex PCR reads were re-called with MiXCR into one record per CDR3 protein. The repertoire holds some 1.1 million distinct CDR3 sequences, with 35% to 40% as singletons. Hyperthyroidism patients were newly diagnosed, ill under 2 months, and aged 18 to 65 years. Exclusion criteria comprised other autoimmune diseases, uncontrolled infections, pregnancy or lactation in patients. Notes on the study in general: A 13-signature model separated ophthalmopathy from stable hyperthyroidism, reaching about 90% sensitivity and approximately 81% specificity cross-validated. In blood appeared most of the expanded thyroid clonotypes whose frequency exceeded 0.001.

Sequenced input: peripheral blood or thyroid tissue (not recorded which). This TCR was sampled from an adult man with Graves' hyperthyroidism. The V and J genes are TRBV20-1 and TRBJ2-7, with 10 bases identical to TRBD2. This chain's CDR3 is CSAVPPGLAYYEQYF. The CDR3 nucleotides read TGCAGTGCTGTCCCTCCGGGACTAGCGTATTACGAGCAGTACTTC.